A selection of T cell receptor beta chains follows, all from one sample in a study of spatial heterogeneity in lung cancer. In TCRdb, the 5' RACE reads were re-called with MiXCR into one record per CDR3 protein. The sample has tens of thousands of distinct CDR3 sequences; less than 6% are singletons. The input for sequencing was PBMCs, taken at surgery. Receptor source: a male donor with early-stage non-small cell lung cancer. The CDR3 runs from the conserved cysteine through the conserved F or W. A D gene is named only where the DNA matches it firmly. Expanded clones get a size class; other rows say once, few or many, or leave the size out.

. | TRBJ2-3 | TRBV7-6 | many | TGTGCCAGCAGCTTAGTGGGGGCGGGAGATACGCAGTATTTT | CASSLVGAGDTQYF
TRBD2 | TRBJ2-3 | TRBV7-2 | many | TGTGCCAGCAGCTCCTACGGGACTAGCGGGAGGAGAGGCACAGATACGCAGTATTTT | CASSSYGTSGRRGTDTQYF
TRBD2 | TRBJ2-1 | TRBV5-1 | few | TGCGCCAGCAGCTCCCTAGCGGGGGGTGCCTACAATGAGCAGTTCTTC | CASSSLAGGAYNEQFF
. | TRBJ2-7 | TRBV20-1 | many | TGCAGTGCCCCGGGACACCTCTCCTACGAGCAGTACTTC | CSAPGHLSYEQYF
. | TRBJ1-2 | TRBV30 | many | TGTGCCTGGGGGGGCGGTAACTATGGCTACACCTTC | CAWGGGNYGYTF
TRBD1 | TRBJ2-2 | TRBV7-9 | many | TGTGCCAGCAGCTCCTCCGGGACAGGGGTCGGGGAGCTGTTTTTT | CASSSSGTGVGELFF
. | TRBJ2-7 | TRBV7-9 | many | TGTGCCAGCAGCCAGCTGGGAGGACTCGAGCAGTACTTC | CASSQLGGLEQYF
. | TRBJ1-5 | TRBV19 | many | TGTGCCAGTTCTCGGCGGGGGGCTGAACAGCCCCAGCATTTT | CASSRRGAEQPQHF
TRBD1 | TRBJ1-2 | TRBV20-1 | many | TGCAGTGCTAGACCTACGGGACAGGTCGGTTGGCGTCGTGGCTACACCTTC | CSARPTGQVGWRRGYTF
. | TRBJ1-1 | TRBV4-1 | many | TGCGCCAGCAGCCAGGGAACGGAAGCTTTCTTT | CASSQGTEAFF
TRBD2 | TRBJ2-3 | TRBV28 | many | TGTGCCAGCAGTCCCTACGGGACTAGCGGGGGGGTGAGCACAGATACGCAGTATTTT | CASSPYGTSGGVSTDTQYF
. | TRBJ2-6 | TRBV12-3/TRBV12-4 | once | TGTGCCAGCAGTCCCCAGGTGGGGCCTGGGGCCAACGTCCTGACTTTC | CASSPQVGPGANVLTF
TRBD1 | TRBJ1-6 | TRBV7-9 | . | TGTGCCAGCAGCGGGGCAACAGGGGGGATTAATTCACCCCTCCACTTT | CASSGATGGINSPLHF
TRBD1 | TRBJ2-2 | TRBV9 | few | TGTGCCAGCAGCTTCCGTGGGACAGGGGTCCCCGGGGAGCTGTTTTTT | CASSFRGTGVPGELFF
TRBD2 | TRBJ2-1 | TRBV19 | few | TGTGCCAGTAGTATTTCTGCGGGGGGGTACAATGAGCAGTTCTTC | CASSISAGGYNEQFF
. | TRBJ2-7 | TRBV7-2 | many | TGTGCCAGCAGCTTCTCCTACGCCGAGCAGTACTTC | CASSFSYAEQYF
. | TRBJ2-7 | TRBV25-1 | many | TGTGCCAGCAGTGAACCGTGGCTTGGGGCCGAGCAGTACTTC | CASSEPWLGAEQYF
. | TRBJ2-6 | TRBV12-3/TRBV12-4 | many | TGTGCCAGCTGGGATCGGGGACGGATCTCTGGGGCCAACGTCCTGACTTTC | CASWDRGRISGANVLTF
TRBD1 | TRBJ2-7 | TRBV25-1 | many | TGTGCCAGCAGTGACCTTTCCGGGACAGGGCACCGAGGGCAGTACTTC | CASSDLSGTGHRGQYF
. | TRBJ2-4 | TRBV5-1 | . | TGCGCCAGCAGCTTGGAGAACTCACCGAACCAGTACTTC | CASSLENSPNQYF
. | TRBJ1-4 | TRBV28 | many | TGTGCCAGCAGTTTAGAGGGGCTGAATGAAAAACTGTTTTTT | CASSLEGLNEKLFF
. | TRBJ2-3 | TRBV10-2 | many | TGCGCCAGCAGTCCTTACATAGCAAATACGCAGTATTTT | CASSPYIANTQYF
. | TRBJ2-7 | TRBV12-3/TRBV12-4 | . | TGTGCCAGCAGTTCTGCCCCCCCCCACAAGGAGCAGTACTTC | CASSSAPPHKEQYF
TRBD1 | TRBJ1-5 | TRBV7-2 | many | TGTGCCAGCAGTGCCGCGCAGGGGGTGCGAAATCAGCCCCAGCATTTT | CASSAAQGVRNQPQHF
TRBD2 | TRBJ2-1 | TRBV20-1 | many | TGCAGTGCTAGCGGACTAGTCAATGAGCAGTTCTTC | CSASGLVNEQFF
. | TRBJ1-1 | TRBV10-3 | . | TGTGCCATCAGTGAGTCGCAGGGTTGGGTGACTGAAGCTTTCTTT | CAISESQGWVTEAFF
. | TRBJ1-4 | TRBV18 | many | TGTGCCAGCTCACCCTCGGGGCGCGGGGTCGGTGAAAAACTGTTTTTT | CASSPSGRGVGEKLFF
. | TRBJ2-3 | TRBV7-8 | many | TGTGCCAGCAGCTCTTGGCCAGATACGCAGTATTTT | CASSSWPDTQYF
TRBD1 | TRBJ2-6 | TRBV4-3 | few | TGCGCCAGCAGCCTCCATCCGGGACAGGGGGCGGGTGGGGCCAACGTCCTGACTTTC | CASSLHPGQGAGGANVLTF
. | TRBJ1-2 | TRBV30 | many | TGTGCCTGGCCACGGGGTATCTATGGCTACACCTTC | CAWPRGIYGYTF
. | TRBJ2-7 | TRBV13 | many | TGTGCCAGCAGCTTCCGGCGGGACACCTACGAGCAGTACTTC | CASSFRRDTYEQYF
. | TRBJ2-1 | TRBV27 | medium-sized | TGTGCCAGCAGTTTTCTAGGGCCCGGTAATGAGCAGTTCTTC | CASSFLGPGNEQFF
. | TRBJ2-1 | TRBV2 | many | TGTGCCAGCAAACTAAGGTCCTACAATGAGCAGTTCTTC | CASKLRSYNEQFF
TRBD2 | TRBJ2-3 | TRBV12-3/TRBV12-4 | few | TGTGCCAGCATCGGACTAGCGGATAGCACAGATACGCAGTATTTT | CASIGLADSTDTQYF
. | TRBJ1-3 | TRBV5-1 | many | TGCGCCAGCAGCCAAGGGGGGGCTGGAAACACCATATATTTT | CASSQGGAGNTIYF
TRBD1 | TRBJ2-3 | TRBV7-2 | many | TGTGCCAGCAGCTTAGCGGGCGCAGGGGGCCTTTTCACAGATACGCAGTATTTT | CASSLAGAGGLFTDTQYF
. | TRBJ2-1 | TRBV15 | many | TGTGCCACCAGCAGAGCGGGAGTAGACAATGAGCAGTTCTTC | CATSRAGVDNEQFF
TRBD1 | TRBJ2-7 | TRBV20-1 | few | TGCAGTGCTAGCCGGGACAGGGGCTACGAGCAGTACTTC | CSASRDRGYEQYF
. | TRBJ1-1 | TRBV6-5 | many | TGTGCCAGCAGTTTCGACAGGATGAACACTGAAGCTTTCTTT | CASSFDRMNTEAFF
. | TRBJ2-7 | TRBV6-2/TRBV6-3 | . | TGTGCCAGCAGTTACGGGATCAGATCCTACGAGCAGTACTTC | CASSYGIRSYEQYF
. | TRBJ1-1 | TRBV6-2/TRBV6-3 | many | TGTGCCAGCAGTTACTCGAGGGTGAACACTGAAGCTTTCTTT | CASSYSRVNTEAFF
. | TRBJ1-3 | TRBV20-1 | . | TGCAGTGCTACCCGGGCGATCTCTGGAAACACCATATATTTT | CSATRAISGNTIYF
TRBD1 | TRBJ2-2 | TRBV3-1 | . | TGTGCCAGCCGCGCCGGGACAGGGGATACCGGGGAGCTGTTTTTT | CASRAGTGDTGELFF
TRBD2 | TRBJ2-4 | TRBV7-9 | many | TGTGCCAGCAGCTTTAGTAGCGGGAGGGCGAGCATTCAGTACTTC | CASSFSSGRASIQYF
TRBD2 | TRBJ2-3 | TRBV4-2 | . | TGTGCCAGCAGCCACCAGGGACTAGCGGGGGGGCGCACAGATACGCAGTATTTT | CASSHQGLAGGRTDTQYF
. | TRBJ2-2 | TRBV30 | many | TGTGCCGCGCGACTAGTCACCGGGGAGCTGTTTTTT | CAARLVTGELFF
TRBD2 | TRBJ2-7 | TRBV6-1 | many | TGTGCCACCCTCAGCGGGAGATGGGCCGAGCAGTACTTC | CATLSGRWAEQYF
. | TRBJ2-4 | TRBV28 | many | TGTGCCAGCACGATTTCTACGGGAGCCAAAAACATTCAGTACTTC | CASTISTGAKNIQYF
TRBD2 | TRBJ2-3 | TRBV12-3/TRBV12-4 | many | TGTGCCAGCAGTGGACTAGCGGGGGGTATAGATACGCAGTATTTT | CASSGLAGGIDTQYF
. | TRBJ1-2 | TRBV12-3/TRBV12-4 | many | TGTGCCAGCAGCCATCTAGGGAACTATGGCTACACCTTC | CASSHLGNYGYTF
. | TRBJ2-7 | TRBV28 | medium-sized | TGTGCCAGCAGATCCACCTCCGGGACCGACACCTACGAGCAGTACTTC | CASRSTSGTDTYEQYF
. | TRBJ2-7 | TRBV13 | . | TGTGCCAGCAGCTCGAACAGGGATTTCTACGAGCAGTACTTC | CASSSNRDFYEQYF